The rows below give T cell receptor beta chains drawn from one sample of a study of cytomegalovirus exposure and HLA in healthy donors. The repertoire was sequenced with immunoSEQ multiplex PCR; TCRdb's copy has only in-frame clones and lacks some. The sample carries 68,000 or so clones, about 91% recorded once. The specimen was PBMCs. These receptors were taken from a young man in good health and CMV-seronegative. CDR3s include the opening cysteine and the closing phenylalanine or tryptophan. The D gene is left open where the match is weak. Clone size is shown for a subset of rows, as once, few, many or a class of expanded clone.

v_call,d_call,j_call,clone_size,cdr3_aa,cdr3_nt
TRBV7-9,NA,TRBJ2-2,NA,CASSWKKARVNTGELFF,TGTGCCAGCAGCTGGAAAAAAGCGCGGGTGAACACCGGGGAGCTGTTTTTT
TRBV7-9,TRBD2,TRBJ2-5,NA,CASSSRGVGRQETQYF,TGTGCCAGCAGCTCCCGGGGGGTTGGGCGGCAAGAGACCCAGTACTTC
TRBV27,NA,TRBJ1-1,NA,CASSLGRDTRKREAFF,TGTGCCAGCAGTTTAGGTAGGGACACGAGAAAACGAGAAGCTTTCTTT
TRBV15,NA,TRBJ2-1,NA,CATSRDPGGISYNEQFF,TGTGCCACCAGCAGAGATCCGGGCGGGATCTCCTACAATGAGCAGTTCTTC
TRBV4-3,TRBD1,TRBJ2-4,NA,CASSQDGTGQDLGKNIQYF,TGCGCCAGCAGCCAAGACGGGACGGGACAGGATCTCGGCAAAAACATTCAGTACTTC
TRBV28,TRBD2,TRBJ2-7,NA,CASSFSGTSGTYEQYF,TGTGCCAGCAGTTTTTCCGGGACTAGCGGGACATACGAGCAGTACTTC
TRBV7-2,NA,TRBJ1-2,once,CASSFYLENSYGYTF,TGTGCCAGCAGCTTTTACTTAGAGAATTCATACGGCTACACCTTC
TRBV11-3,TRBD2,TRBJ2-2,NA,CASSLGVAGTGELFF,TGTGCCAGCAGCTTAGGGGTAGCGGGCACCGGGGAGCTGTTTTTT
TRBV11-3,NA,TRBJ1-1,NA,CASSLDRNTEAFF,TGTGCCAGCAGCTTAGACAGGAACACTGAAGCTTTCTTT
TRBV6-1,TRBD2,TRBJ2-5,NA,CASSAGRGGTQYF,TGTGCCAGCAGTGCCGGACGGGGGGGGACCCAGTACTTC
TRBV12-2,NA,TRBJ2-7,NA,CASRFLSRGEQYF,TGTGCAAGTCGCTTCTTAAGCCGGGGCGAGCAGTACTTC
TRBV7-2,NA,TRBJ1-2,NA,CASTGRYGYTF,TGTGCCAGCACAGGGCGTTATGGCTACACCTTC
TRBV27,TRBD2,TRBJ2-2,NA,CASGEGLAGGLGTGELFF,TGTGCCAGCGGCGAGGGACTAGCGGGAGGGCTAGGCACCGGGGAGCTGTTTTTT
TRBV4-3,NA,TRBJ2-7,NA,CASSQDQGPSSYEQYF,TGCGCCAGCAGCCAAGATCAGGGGCCGAGCTCCTACGAGCAGTACTTC
TRBV11-2,NA,TRBJ2-7,few,CASSFQTLGIYEQYF,TGTGCCAGCAGCTTTCAAACGCTAGGCATCTACGAGCAGTACTTC
TRBV18,TRBD1,TRBJ2-2,NA,CASSPQSRTGRVSGELFF,TGTGCCAGCTCACCCCAAAGCCGGACAGGAAGGGTTTCCGGGGAGCTGTTTTTT
TRBV19,NA,TRBJ1-2,NA,CASSLRGSYDYGYTF,TGTGCCAGTAGTCTCCGGGGAAGCTATGACTATGGCTACACCTTC
TRBV4-1,TRBD2,TRBJ2-5,NA,CASSQPIREGTQYF,TGCGCCAGCAGCCAACCCATCCGGGAGGGGACCCAGTACTTC
TRBV30,TRBD1,TRBJ2-1,NA,CAWRPRQGHNEQFF,TGTGCCTGGAGGCCCCGACAGGGTCACAATGAGCAGTTCTTC
TRBV28,NA,TRBJ2-1,NA,CASILAGNNEQFF,TGTGCCAGCATTCTGGCGGGTAACAATGAGCAGTTCTTC
TRBV6-1,NA,TRBJ2-7,NA,CASSESLARYEQYF,TGTGCCAGCAGTGAATCGCTAGCGCGTTACGAGCAGTACTTC
TRBV19,TRBD1,TRBJ1-1,NA,CASRLGQLNTEAFF,TGTGCCAGTAGATTGGGACAGTTGAACACTGAAGCTTTCTTT
TRBV29-1,NA,TRBJ2-7,NA,CSVRGSLGRSLDEQYF,TGCAGCGTTAGGGGTAGTTTAGGTCGGAGCTTGGACGAGCAGTACTTC
TRBV30,TRBD1,TRBJ1-2,NA,CAWSADRDGYTF,TGTGCCTGGAGCGCTGACAGGGATGGCTACACCTTC
TRBV28,TRBD2,TRBJ2-7,NA,CASRASGTSEQYF,TGTGCCAGCAGGGCTAGCGGGACGTCCGAGCAGTACTTC
TRBV5-5,TRBD1,TRBJ1-2,NA,CASSGGQRTNYGYTF,TGTGCCAGCAGCGGGGGACAGCGTACTAACTATGGCTACACCTTC
TRBV7-2,NA,TRBJ2-1,NA,CASSWVHVRPDSHNEQFF,TGTGCCAGCAGCTGGGTACATGTGAGGCCAGACAGCCACAATGAGCAGTTCTTC
TRBV7-3,TRBD1,TRBJ2-1,NA,CASSSLGQGNNEQFF,TGTGCCAGCAGCTCATTGGGACAGGGAAACAATGAGCAGTTCTTC
TRBV7-2,TRBD1,TRBJ1-3,NA,CASSLRSGTGVSGNTIYF,TGTGCCAGCAGCTTGAGGTCTGGGACAGGGGTTTCTGGAAACACCATATATTTT
TRBV6-5,TRBD1,TRBJ2-1,once,CASSYQGQGNEQFF,TGTGCCAGCAGTTACCAGGGACAGGGGAATGAGCAGTTCTTC
TRBV4-2,NA,TRBJ1-5,NA,CASSQDLQGINQPQHF,TGTGCCAGCAGCCAAGATCTACAGGGAATAAATCAGCCCCAGCATTTT
TRBV4-2,NA,TRBJ2-3,NA,CASSQPATSEYSTDTQYF,TGTGCCAGCAGCCAACCGGCTACCTCGGAGTATAGCACAGATACGCAGTATTTT
TRBV9,NA,TRBJ2-6,NA,CASSAEGSPGANVLTF,TGTGCCAGCAGCGCCGAGGGTTCCCCTGGGGCCAACGTCCTGACTTTC
TRBV7-9,NA,TRBJ2-3,NA,CASRGAGSSTDTQYF,TGTGCCAGCAGAGGGGCAGGGTCTAGCACAGATACGCAGTATTTT
TRBV19,TRBD1,TRBJ2-2,NA,CASSILHRGSGELFF,TGTGCCAGTAGTATTCTGCACAGGGGATCCGGGGAGCTGTTTTTT
TRBV7-8,NA,TRBJ2-7,NA,CASSLEVLGERSSYEQYF,TGTGCCAGCAGCTTAGAGGTGTTAGGAGAAAGGAGCTCCTACGAGCAGTACTTC
TRBV19,TRBD1,TRBJ2-7,NA,CATSTGERNEQYF,TGTGCCACCTCGACAGGGGAAAGGAACGAGCAGTACTTC
TRBV11-2,NA,TRBJ2-3,NA,CASSSGRDPNTDTQYF,TGTGCCAGCAGCTCAGGCCGGGATCCGAACACAGATACGCAGTATTTT
TRBV7-2,TRBD1,TRBJ2-7,NA,CASSSRDSSYEQYF,TGTGCCAGCAGCTCCCGGGACAGCTCCTACGAGCAGTACTTC
TRBV5-1,TRBD1,TRBJ1-2,NA,CASSQSTGVGGYTF,TGCGCCAGCAGCCAATCAACAGGGGTTGGAGGCTACACCTTC
TRBV30,TRBD1,TRBJ1-5,NA,CAWSPRDRFLLDQPQHF,TGTGCCTGGAGTCCCCGGGACAGGTTTTTACTCGATCAGCCCCAGCATTTT
TRBV7-2,TRBD2,TRBJ2-1,NA,CASSLGAGDYHNEQFF,TGTGCCAGCAGCTTAGGAGCGGGAGACTACCACAATGAGCAGTTCTTC
TRBV5-4,NA,TRBJ2-3,NA,CASSLDRTTQYF,TGTGCCAGCAGCCTTGATCGGACTACCCAGTATTTT
TRBV5-1,NA,TRBJ2-2,NA,CASSPRGSTGELFF,TGCGCCAGCAGCCCTCGGGGAAGCACCGGGGAGCTGTTTTTT
TRBV4-2,TRBD2,TRBJ2-1,NA,CASSQVLASGILEQFF,TGTGCCAGCAGCCAAGTTTTGGCTAGCGGGATTCTTGAGCAGTTCTTC
TRBV7-3,NA,TRBJ2-2,NA,CASSPGGNGWAGELFF,TGTGCCAGCAGCCCCGGGGGTAACGGGTGGGCCGGGGAGCTGTTTTTT
TRBV28,NA,TRBJ1-1,NA,CASRQQWTEAFF,TGTGCCAGCAGGCAACAGTGGACTGAAGCTTTCTTT
TRBV7-6,TRBD1,TRBJ1-4,NA,CASSSGTGGSFATNEKLFF,TGTGCCAGCAGCTCGGGGACAGGGGGCTCTTTTGCAACTAATGAAAAACTGTTTTTT
TRBV14,NA,TRBJ1-2,once,CASSQDLLGGYGYTF,TGTGCCAGCAGCCAAGATCTACTTGGAGGGTATGGCTACACCTTC
TRBV14,TRBD1,TRBJ1-2,NA,CASSHSLLQGYFNYGYTF,TGTGCCAGCAGCCACTCCCTTCTACAGGGGTACTTTAACTATGGCTACACCTTC
TRBV10-3,TRBD1,TRBJ1-2,NA,CAISASGGHDGYTF,TGTGCCATCAGTGCTTCAGGGGGCCATGATGGCTACACCTTC
TRBV9,NA,TRBJ1-4,NA,CASSATEKNEKLFF,TGTGCCAGCAGCGCGACAGAGAAGAATGAAAAACTGTTTTTT
TRBV7-6,NA,TRBJ1-2,NA,CASSLGLQDGYTF,TGTGCCAGCAGCTTAGGCTTGCAGGATGGCTACACCTTC
TRBV27,NA,TRBJ2-1,NA,CASSFGSSYNEQFF,TGTGCCAGCAGTTTCGGGAGCTCCTACAATGAGCAGTTCTTC